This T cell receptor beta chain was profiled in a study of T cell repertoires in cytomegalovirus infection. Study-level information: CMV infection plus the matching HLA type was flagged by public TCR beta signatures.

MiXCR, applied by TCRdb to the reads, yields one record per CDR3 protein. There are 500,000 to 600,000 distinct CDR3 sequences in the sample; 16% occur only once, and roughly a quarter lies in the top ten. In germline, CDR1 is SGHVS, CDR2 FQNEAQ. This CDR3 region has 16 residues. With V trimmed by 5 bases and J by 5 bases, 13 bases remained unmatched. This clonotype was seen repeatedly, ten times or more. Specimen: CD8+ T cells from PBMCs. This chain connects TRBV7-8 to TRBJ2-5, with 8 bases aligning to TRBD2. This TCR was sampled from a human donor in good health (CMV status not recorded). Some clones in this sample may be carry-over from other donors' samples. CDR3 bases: TGTGCCAGCAGCCCGGAGGTCGGGAGGGCCGGTGAGACCCAGTACTTC. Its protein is CASSPEVGRAGETQYF.